The entry below describes one T cell receptor (beta chain). Its antigen is still unknown. The use of a sample-barcoded 5' primer and a J-beta primer mix characterized a second PCR of 7 to 11 cycles. TCRdb processed the 5' RACE reads anew with MiXCR; each CDR3 protein has one entry. The sample includes about 1.8 million distinct CDR3 sequences, approximately 50% of them seen just once. V was pared by 0 bases and J by 3 bases, with 4 bases of the junction left unmatched. Looked up from germline, CDR1 is DFQATT and CDR2 is SNEGSKA (reference sequence). The CDR3 loop spans 16 amino acids. This specimen belongs to a study of blood T cells in healthy people across ages. Findings and limits, study-wide: Any conclusive comparison of naive versus antigen-experienced cells was prevented by using unsorted PBMCs. The study found TCR beta diversity correlated strongly with naive T cell percentage.

The sample was blood. This sequence was found in a middle-aged woman in good health. The chain recombines TRBV20-1 with TRBJ2-1; 11 positions agree with TRBD2. CDR3: CSAREPLAGGYNEQFF. In nucleotides, the CDR3 is TGCAGTGCTAGAGAACCCCTAGCGGGGGGCTACAATGAGCAGTTCTTC.